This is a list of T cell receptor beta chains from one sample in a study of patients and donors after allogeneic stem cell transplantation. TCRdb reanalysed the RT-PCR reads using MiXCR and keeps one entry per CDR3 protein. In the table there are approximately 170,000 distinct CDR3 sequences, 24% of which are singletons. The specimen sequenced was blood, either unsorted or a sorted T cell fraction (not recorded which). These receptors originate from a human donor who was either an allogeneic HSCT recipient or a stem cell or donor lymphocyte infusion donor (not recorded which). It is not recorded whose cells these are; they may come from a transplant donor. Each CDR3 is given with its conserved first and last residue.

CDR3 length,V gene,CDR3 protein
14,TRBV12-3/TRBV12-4,CASSLGTSEWEQYF
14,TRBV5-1,CASSTRTGEYGYTF
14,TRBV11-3,CASSLSGDYTEAFF
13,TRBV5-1,CASRLQLGETQYF
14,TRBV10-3,CAISGGTGEETQYF
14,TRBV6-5,CASSTPEGGYGYTF
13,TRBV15,CATSSSQGFEQYF
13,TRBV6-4,CASRGTNTGELFF
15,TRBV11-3,CASSLETWGQETQYF
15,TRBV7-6,CASSFGRENTGELFF
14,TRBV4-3,CASSHGRATYEQYF
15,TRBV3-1,CASSQVAGGHYEQYF
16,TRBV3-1,CASSQEWAKESYEQYF
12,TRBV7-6,CASSAKVEKLFF
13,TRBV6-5,CASSYSDLKSPFF
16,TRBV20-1,CSAPPGDPRGLDTQYF
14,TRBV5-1,CASSSGTALYEQYF
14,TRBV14,CASSQDTTAYEQYF
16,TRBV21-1,CASSKSGQPGANVLTF
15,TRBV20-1,CSARDVTGNTGELFF
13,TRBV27,CASRAQRGNTIYF
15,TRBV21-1,CASPTRGICKNIQYF
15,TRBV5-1,CASSLNPLPGDEQFF
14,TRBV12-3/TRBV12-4,CATSWRGPRDTQYF
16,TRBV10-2,CASSEIPSGYNQPQHF
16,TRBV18,CASSPPSKTETYGYTF
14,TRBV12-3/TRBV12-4,CASSLGGFNQPQHF
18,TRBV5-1,CASSLTLHGTSGSYEQYF
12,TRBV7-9,CASSSNSYGYTF
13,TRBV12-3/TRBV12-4,CASRVDRGGGYTF
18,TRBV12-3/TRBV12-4,CASSLPRTSGIYFDEQFF
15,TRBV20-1,CSANGQGRAPNEQFF
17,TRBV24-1,CATSDFSRDGNPGELFF
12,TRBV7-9,CASSLGQFDAFF
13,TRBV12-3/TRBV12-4,CASRSTPYQPQHF
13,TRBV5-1,CASSITGADTQYF